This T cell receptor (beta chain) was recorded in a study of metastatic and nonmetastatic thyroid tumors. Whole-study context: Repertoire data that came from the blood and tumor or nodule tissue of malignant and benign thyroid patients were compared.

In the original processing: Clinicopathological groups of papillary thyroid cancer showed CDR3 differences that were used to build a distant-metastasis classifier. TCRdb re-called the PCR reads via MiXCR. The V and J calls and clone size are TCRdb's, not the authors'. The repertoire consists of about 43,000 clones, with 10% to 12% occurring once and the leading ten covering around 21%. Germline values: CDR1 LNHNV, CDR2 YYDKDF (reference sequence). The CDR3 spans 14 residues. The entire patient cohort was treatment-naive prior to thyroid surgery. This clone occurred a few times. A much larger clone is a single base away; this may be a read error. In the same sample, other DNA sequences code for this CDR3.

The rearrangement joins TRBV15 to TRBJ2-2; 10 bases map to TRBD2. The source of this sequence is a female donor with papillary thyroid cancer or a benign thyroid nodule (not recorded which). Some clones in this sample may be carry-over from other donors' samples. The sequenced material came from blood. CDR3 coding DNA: TGTGCCACCGGCAGCCTAGCGGGAGCTGGTGAGCTGTTTTTT. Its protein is CATGSLAGAGELFF.